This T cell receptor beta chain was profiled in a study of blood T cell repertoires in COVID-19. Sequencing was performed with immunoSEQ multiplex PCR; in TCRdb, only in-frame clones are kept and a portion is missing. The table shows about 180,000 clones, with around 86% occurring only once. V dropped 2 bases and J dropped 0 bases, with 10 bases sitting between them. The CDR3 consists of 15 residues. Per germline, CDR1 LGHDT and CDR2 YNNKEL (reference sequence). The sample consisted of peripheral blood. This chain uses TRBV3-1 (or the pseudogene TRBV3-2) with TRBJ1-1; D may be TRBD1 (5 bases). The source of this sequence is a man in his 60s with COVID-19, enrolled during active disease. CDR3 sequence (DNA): TGTGCCAGCAGCCAAACAGGAGCCATGAACACTGAAGCTTTCTTT. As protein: CASSQTGAMNTEAFF.